This T cell receptor beta chain was found in a study of TIL therapy for anti-PD-1-resistant metastatic lung cancer. Overall study: Most patients had lung adenocarcinoma. Study results and caveats: Patients were highly selected, enriched for treatment-naive, never-smoker and oncogene-addicted cases.

Sequencing used immunoSEQ v3. Some clones are missing from TCRdb's copy, which holds only in-frame ones; the method was immunoSEQ multiplex PCR. The sample includes roughly 7,000 clones, 60% to 65% of them seen just once. Points on this clone: The antigen is not known.

Time point of the sample: pre-treatment sample, taken before nivolumab and TIL therapy. Most excised metastases sampled were pleural nodules or supraclavicular lymph nodes. Adults with stage 4 NSCLC were enrolled in a phase I trial. This TCR was recovered from a person aged 25-80 years with non-small cell lung cancer. This specimen consisted of tumor tissue, obtained at baseline.

The DNA of the CDR3 is TGTGCCAGCAGTTACTCTGTCAGGGCAGCCGGAAACACCATATATTTT. Encoded protein: CASSYSVRAAGNTIYF. This rearrangement joins TRBV6-6 to TRBJ1-3, with D perhaps TRBD1 (5 bases). The V end lost 0 bases, the J end lost 4 bases, and 13 bases lay between the germline ends. CDR3 length: 16 residues. Germline V lookup: CDR1 MNHNY, CDR2 SVGAGI (reference sequence).